The 28 T cell receptor beta chains in this list originate from one sample, sequenced in a study of CD8 T cells in ankylosing spondylitis. TCRdb recomputed calls from the 5' RACE reads with MiXCR, one row per CDR3 protein. The sample has about 260,000 distinct CDR3 sequences, roughly 20% seen once; the top ten hold roughly 8%. The sequenced sample consisted of blood, either unsorted or a sorted T cell fraction (not recorded which). These TCRs come from a male donor with ankylosing spondylitis or in good health (not recorded which).

This clonotype was observed a few times. The chain is built from TRBV3-1 and TRBJ2-5; D not certain. The CDR3 sequence is 14 residues long. V lost 4 bases to trimming and J lost 2 bases, with 11 bases between them. CDR1 is LGHDT, CDR2 YNNKEL, per germline (reference sequence). CDR3 DNA: TGTGCCAGCAGCCTGCCAGGTCGACAAGAGACCCAGTACTTC. As protein: CASSLPGRQETQYF.

In its sample, this clonotype was seen a few times. This rearrangement joins TRBV7-2 to TRBJ2-5; D uncertain. The CDR3 sequence is 13 residues long. Trimming cost V 5 bases and J 1 base, with 8 bases left between them. Germline lookup yields CDR1 SGHTA and CDR2 FQGNSA. The CDR3 loop is CASSLSTQETQYF. The CDR3 DNA follows: TGTGCCAGCAGCCTAAGTACCCAAGAGACCCAGTACTTC.

This chain uses TRBV3-1 with TRBJ2-1; either TRBD1 or TRBD2 may fit D (5 bases each). Trimming stripped 3 bases from V and 8 bases from J, with 14 bases between. CDR3 length equals 14 residues. The germline CDR1 and CDR2 sequences are LGHDT and YNNKEL (reference sequence). The CDR3, as DNA: TGTGCCAGCAGCCAGGGACCCCTAGGGGATGAGCAGTTCTTC. Its protein is CASSQGPLGDEQFF.

The genes are TRBV12-3 or TRBV12-4 and TRBJ1-2, with 7 bases identical to TRBD1. This CDR3 comprises 17 residues. V shed 7 bases and J 3 bases; nucleotides not matched to a gene: 17. The CDR3 loop reads CASNFFSRGGGDYGYTF. CDR3 DNA sequence: TGTGCCAGCAACTTTTTCTCGAGAGGAGGGGGCGACTATGGCTACACCTTC.

This clonotype was observed a few times. The J gene is TRBJ1-2, the V gene TRBV28; 9 bases match TRBD1. The trim removed 6 bases at V and 5 bases at J, leaving 10 bases unmatched. Germline-derived CDR1 and CDR2 are MDHEN and SYDVKM. CDR3 length: 15 amino acids. For the CDR3, the DNA is TGTGCCAGCAGACTTCCGATCGACAGGGGGTATGGCTACACCTTC. Protein: CASRLPIDRGYGYTF.

This clonotype came up a few times. The rearrangement links TRBV20-1 to TRBJ1-6; tentatively, D is TRBD1 (6 bases). CDR3 length: 17 residues. Trimming pared 5 bases from V and 7 bases from J, leaving 24 bases between. CDR1 and CDR2 (germline): DFQATT, SNEGSKA (reference sequence). CDR3 DNA sequence: TGCAGTGCTTCACTAATGACGGCCGGGACAAAGAATTCACCCCTCCACTTT. Its translation: CSASLMTAGTKNSPLHF.

Ten or more counts support this clonotype. The rearrangement joins TRBV10-2 to TRBJ2-5, with TRBD1 identical over 7 bases. Looked up from germline, CDR1 is WSHSY and CDR2 is SAAADI. CDR3 size: 15 residues. Unmatched junction bases numbered 10, after V lost 6 bases and J lost 3 bases. CDR3 coding DNA: TGCGCCAGCAGCGATCCGGGACAGAGTAAAGAGACCCAGTACTTC. Residues: CASSDPGQSKETQYF.

This clonotype has a handful of counts. The chain links TRBV6-1 to TRBJ2-7; tentative D call: TRBD1 (6 bases). The germline V gene encodes CDR1 MNHNS and CDR2 SASEGT. The CDR3 has 11 amino acids. CDR3 nucleotides: TGCATCACAGGGACGGGGTACGAGCAGTACGTC. Translated, it gives CITGTGYEQYV.

The CDR3 DNA is TGTGCCAGCAGTGACGCGCGTGCGGGAGGGGCCAACGTCCTGACTTTC. It is translated as CASSDARAGGANVLTF. The V call is TRBV2, the J call TRBJ2-6; maybe TRBD2 (6 bases). The CDR3 has 16 amino acids. V was clipped by 3 bases and J by 4 bases, with 13 bases between them. CDR1 is SNHLY and CDR2 is FYNNEI in the germline V gene.

This clonotype showed up just a few times. The chain combines TRBV12-3 or TRBV12-4 with TRBJ2-2; D possibly matches TRBD1 or TRBD2 (6 bases each). The CDR3 extends over 15 amino acids. V was clipped by 5 bases and J by 4 bases, with 14 bases between them. The DNA for the CDR3 is TGTGCCAGCAGTCGTACAGGGCGGGGCACCGGGGAGCTGTTTTTT. Translation gives CASSRTGRGTGELFF.

This clonotype has just a few counts. The genes are TRBV10-3 and TRBJ1-6, with no clear D. CDR3 length: 12 amino acids. Germline CDR1 and CDR2: ENHRY and SYGVKD. V was shortened by 1 base and J by 9 bases, with 4 bases between the two germline ends. CDR3 loop: CAISEFSSPLHF. CDR3 coding DNA: TGTGCCATCAGTGAGTTCTCTTCACCCCTCCACTTT.

The chain recombines TRBV12-3 or TRBV12-4 with TRBJ2-3; 9 nucleotides align to TRBD1. The CDR3 is 13 amino acids. The V segment lost 6 bases and the J segment 8 bases; nucleotides outside the gene matches: 6. DNA of the CDR3: TGTGCCAGCAGCCAACAGGGGGCTGGTACGCAGTATTTT. Amino acids: CASSQQGAGTQYF.

This sequence joins TRBV29-1 and TRBJ1-2; D might be TRBD1 (5 bases). The germline V gene encodes CDR1 SQVTM and CDR2 ANQGSEA. The CDR3 has 14 residues. Trimming pared 1 base from V and 8 bases from J, leaving 17 bases between. The CDR3 sequence: CSVEGVRDGWGYTF. CDR3 nucleotides: TGCAGCGTTGAAGGCGTCCGGGACGGTTGGGGCTACACCTTC.

This chain uses TRBV5-6 with TRBJ2-7; weak D call: TRBD1 (5 bases). This CDR3 contains 14 residues. The germline gives CDR1 SGHDT, CDR2 YYEEEE. Trimming removed 2 bases at V and 2 bases at J, with 11 bases between. In nucleotides, the CDR3 is TGTGCCAGCAGCTTTAAAGGGGATCCCTACGAGCAGTACGTC. Residues: CASSFKGDPYEQYV.

This chain links TRBV3-1 with TRBJ2-3; D gene ambiguous. Trimming left V 4 bases short and J 6 bases short, with 8 bases between. The CDR3 extends over 12 amino acids. CDR1 LGHDT and CDR2 YNNKEL come from the germline V gene (reference sequence). The CDR3 sequence: CASSPTPDTQYF. DNA for the CDR3: TGTGCCAGCAGCCCCACCCCCGATACGCAGTATTTT.

The chain is built from TRBV5-1 and TRBJ2-3, with 7 bases lining up with TRBD2. The junction had 26 bases not matched to a gene; V was cut back by 4 bases and J by 0 bases. The CDR3 contains 22 residues. The V gene's germline CDR1 is SGHRS and CDR2 YFSETQ. CDR3: CASSIKTDITGGVGSSTDTQYF. CDR3 in DNA: TGCGCCAGCAGCATAAAAACGGACATAACGGGAGGCGTAGGTAGTAGCACAGATACGCAGTATTTT. The variable domain in full, completed from reference TRBV5-1 and TRBJ2-3, reads KAGVTQTPRYLIKTRGQQVTLSCSPISGHRSVSWYQQTPGQGLQFLFEYFSETQRNKGNFPGRFSGRQFSNSRSEMNVSTLELGDSALYLCASSIKTDITGGVGSSTDTQYFGPGTRLTVL.

J is TRBJ2-3 and V is TRBV20-1; 7 bases are shared with TRBD2. Germline V CDR1 and CDR2: DFQATT, SNEGSKA (reference sequence). Unmatched junction bases numbered 2, after V lost 4 bases and J lost 1 base. This CDR3 has 13 amino acids. This CDR3 is CSATRGGTDTQYF. The CDR3 DNA is TGCAGTGCTACCCGGGGGGGCACAGATACGCAGTATTTT.

Only a few counts were recorded for this clonotype. This chain connects TRBV10-1 to TRBJ2-6; 9 bases are shared with TRBD1. The germline CDR1 and CDR2 sequences are WNHNN and SYGVQD (reference sequence). With 4 bases clipped from V and 4 bases from J, the junction kept 5 bases outside the gene matches. CDR3 size: 16 residues. CDR3 coding DNA: TGCGCCAGCAGTGCCGGGACAGGGCTCGGGGCCAACGTCCTGACTTTC. It encodes CASSAGTGLGANVLTF.

This chain joins TRBV5-1 and TRBJ2-5, with 7 positions matching TRBD1. J was trimmed by 1 base and V by 2 bases; bases with no gene match: 5. Germline V lookup: CDR1 SGHRS, CDR2 YFSETQ. The CDR3 loop spans 15 amino acids. CDR3 DNA: TGCGCCAGCAGCTTACAAGGGACAGTCCAAGAGACCCAGTACTTC. It yields the protein CASSLQGTVQETQYF. Variable domain in full (rest from reference TRBV5-1 and TRBJ2-5): KAGVTQTPRYLIKTRGQQVTLSCSPISGHRSVSWYQQTPGQGLQFLFEYFSETQRNKGNFPGRFSGRQFSNSRSEMNVSTLELGDSALYLCASSLQGTVQETQYFGPGTRLLVL.

The chain links TRBV6-1 to TRBJ1-2, with 8 bases aligning to TRBD1. The CDR3 totals 14 residues. The V segment lost 2 bases and the J segment 6 bases; nucleotides outside the gene matches: 5. Germline CDR1 MNHNS, CDR2 SASEGT. DNA for the CDR3: TGTGCCAGCAGTGAATTAGAGACAGGGGATGGCTACACCTTC. The encoded protein is CASSELETGDGYTF.

This clonotype has just a few counts. The J gene is TRBJ1-5, the V gene TRBV10-3; D is perhaps TRBD1 (6 bases). This CDR3 spans 12 amino acids. V lost 3 bases and J lost 7, with 7 bases in between. CDR1 ENHRY and CDR2 SYGVKD come from the germline V gene. This CDR3 reads CAISDRGQPQHF. The CDR3 coding sequence is TGTGCCATCAGTGACAGGGGCCAGCCCCAGCATTTT.

This clonotype appeared a few times. This chain links TRBV5-1 with TRBJ1-2; tentatively, D is TRBD1 (5 bases). The CDR3 totals 14 residues. V was clipped by 0 bases and J by 6 bases, with 12 bases between them. Germline V gives CDR1 SGHRS, CDR2 YFSETQ. The CDR3, as DNA: TGCGCCAGCAGCTTGGCCTCACCGGGGGATGGCTACACCTTC. Translating gives CASSLASPGDGYTF.

The rearrangement joins TRBV20-1 to TRBJ2-7, with D possibly being TRBD2 (6 bases). The CDR3 is 14 amino acids. From germline, CDR1 is DFQATT and CDR2 SNEGSKA (reference sequence). CDR3 loop: CSVRDPGDSYEQYV. CDR3 in DNA: TGCAGTGTTAGAGATCCGGGGGACTCCTACGAGCAGTACGTC.

This clonotype has only a few counts. This CDR3 reads CSVVGTGLGEQYV. The CDR3 DNA is TGCAGCGTTGTGGGGACAGGGCTAGGCGAGCAGTACGTC. V and J are TRBV29-1 and TRBJ2-7, with 9 bases matching TRBD1. V was clipped by 4 bases and J by 6 bases; unmatched bases: 7. From germline, CDR1 is SQVTM and CDR2 ANQGSEA. The CDR3 covers 13 residues.

The chain couples TRBV6-1 to TRBJ1-6; D gene uncertain. Trimming left V 6 bases short and J 5 bases short, with 11 bases between. The CDR3 contains 14 residues. The germline V gene encodes CDR1 MNHNS and CDR2 SASEGT. CDR3 in DNA: TGTGCCAGCAGGGTCCACCAGAATAATTCACCCCTCCACTTT. Translated, it gives CASRVHQNNSPLHF.

This clonotype was detected ten times or more. The V call is TRBV5-1, the J call TRBJ1-6; 9 bases map to TRBD1. V dropped 5 bases and J dropped 6; count of bases not matched to a gene: 9. Germline lookup yields CDR1 SGHRS and CDR2 YFSETQ. There are 16 residues in the CDR3. CDR3 sequence reads: CASSWDRVGSNSPLHF. Written as DNA, the CDR3 is TGCGCCAGCAGTTGGGACAGGGTCGGATCTAATTCACCCCTCCACTTT.

The genes are TRBV5-1 and TRBJ2-2; TRBD2 matches at 9 bases. The CDR3 has 16 amino acids. Germline values: CDR1 SGHRS, CDR2 YFSETQ. Trimming cost V 0 bases and J 7 bases; bases outside gene matches: 7. CDR3 region: CASSLVLAGSNGELFF. CDR3 DNA: TGCGCCAGCAGCTTGGTTCTAGCGGGGAGCAACGGGGAGCTGTTTTTT.

V gene TRBV13 combines with J gene TRBJ2-2; 9 bases are shared with TRBD2. The V segment lost 4 bases and the J segment 3 bases; nucleotides outside the gene matches: 6. Germline values: CDR1 PRHDT, CDR2 FYEKMQ (reference sequence). This CDR3 is 16 amino acids long. The CDR3, as DNA: TGTGCCAGCAGCTGGGGACTAGCCGGTTACACCGGGGAGCTGTTTTTT. Protein sequence: CASSWGLAGYTGELFF.